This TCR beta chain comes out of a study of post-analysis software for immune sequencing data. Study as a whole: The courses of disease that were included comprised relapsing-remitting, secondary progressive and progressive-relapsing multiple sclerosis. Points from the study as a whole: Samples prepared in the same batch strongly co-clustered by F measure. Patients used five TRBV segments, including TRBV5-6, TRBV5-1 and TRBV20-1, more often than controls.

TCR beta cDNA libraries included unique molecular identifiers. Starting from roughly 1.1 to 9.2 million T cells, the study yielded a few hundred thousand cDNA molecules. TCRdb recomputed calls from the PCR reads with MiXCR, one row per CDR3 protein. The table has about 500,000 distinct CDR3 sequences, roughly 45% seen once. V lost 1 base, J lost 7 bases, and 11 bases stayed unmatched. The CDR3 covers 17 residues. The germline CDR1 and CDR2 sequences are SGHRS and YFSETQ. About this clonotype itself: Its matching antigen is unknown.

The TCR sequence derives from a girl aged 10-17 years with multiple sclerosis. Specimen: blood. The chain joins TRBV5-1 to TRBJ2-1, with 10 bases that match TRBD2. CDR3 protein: CASSLNLASGRKNEQFF. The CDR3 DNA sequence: TGCGCCAGCAGCTTGAACCTGGCTAGCGGGAGAAAGAATGAGCAGTTCTTC.